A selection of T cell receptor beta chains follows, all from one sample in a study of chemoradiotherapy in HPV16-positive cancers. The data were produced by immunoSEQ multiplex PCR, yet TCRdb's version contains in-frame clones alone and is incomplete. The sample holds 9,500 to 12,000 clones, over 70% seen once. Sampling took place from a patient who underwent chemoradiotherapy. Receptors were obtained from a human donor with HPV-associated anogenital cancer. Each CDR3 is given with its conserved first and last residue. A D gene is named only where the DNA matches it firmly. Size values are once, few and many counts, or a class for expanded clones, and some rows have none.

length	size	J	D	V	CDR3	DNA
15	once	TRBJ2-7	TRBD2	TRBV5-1	CASSLEASGSGEQYF	TGCGCCAGCAGCTTGGAGGCTAGCGGGAGCGGCGAGCAGTACTTC
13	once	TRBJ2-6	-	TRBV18	CASSLDSEGVLTF	TGTGCCAGCTCACTCGACTCCGAGGGCGTCCTGACTTTC
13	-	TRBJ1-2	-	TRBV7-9	CASTPGRIYGYTF	TGTGCCAGCACCCCGGGACGGATCTATGGCTACACCTTC
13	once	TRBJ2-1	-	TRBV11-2	CASSPTSYNEQFF	TGTGCCAGCAGCCCCACAAGCTACAATGAGCAGTTCTTC
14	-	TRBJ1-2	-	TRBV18	CASSPPAKGYGYTF	TGTGCCAGCTCACCTCCGGCGAAGGGCTATGGCTACACCTTC
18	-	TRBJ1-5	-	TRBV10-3	CAISERGGPGTFNQPQHF	TGTGCCATCAGTGAGAGAGGTGGACCGGGGACGTTCAATCAGCCCCAGCATTTT
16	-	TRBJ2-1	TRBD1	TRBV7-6	CASSPTRDRVYNEQFF	TGTGCCAGCAGCCCTACGCGGGACAGGGTTTACAATGAGCAGTTCTTC
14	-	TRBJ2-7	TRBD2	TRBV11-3	CASTAGGSRYEQYF	TGTGCCAGCACCGCGGGAGGGAGTAGGTACGAGCAGTACTTC
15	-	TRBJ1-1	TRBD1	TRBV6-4	CASSIDRAAMQEAFF	TGTGCCAGCAGCATCGACAGGGCAGCTATGCAGGAAGCTTTCTTT
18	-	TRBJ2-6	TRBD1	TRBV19	CASSVPTGGFSGANVLTF	TGTGCCAGTAGTGTCCCGACAGGGGGCTTCTCTGGGGCCAACGTCCTGACTTTC
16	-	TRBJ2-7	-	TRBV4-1	CASSQETGTSPYEQYF	TGCGCCAGCAGCCAAGAAACGGGGACTTCTCCCTACGAGCAGTACTTC
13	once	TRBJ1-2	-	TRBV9	CASSADGLYGYTF	TGTGCCAGCAGCGCAGACGGACTCTATGGCTACACCTTC
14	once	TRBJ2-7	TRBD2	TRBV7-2	CASGWGGSSYEQYF	TGTGCCAGCGGGTGGGGGGGGAGCTCCTACGAGCAGTACTTC
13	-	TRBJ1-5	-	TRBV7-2	CASTKGSNQPQHF	TGTGCCAGCACCAAGGGAAGCAATCAGCCCCAGCATTTT
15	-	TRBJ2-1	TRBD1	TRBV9	CASSVGTGFGNEQFF	TGTGCCAGCAGCGTAGGGACAGGGTTTGGCAATGAGCAGTTCTTC
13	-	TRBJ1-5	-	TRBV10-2	CASSESETKPQHF	TGCGCCAGCAGTGAGTCGGAAACAAAGCCCCAGCATTTT
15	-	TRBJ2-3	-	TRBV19	CATKNKGTITDTQYF	TGTGCCACCAAAAATAAGGGAACAATCACAGATACGCAGTATTTT
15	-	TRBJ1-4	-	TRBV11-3	CASSPAGTSNEKLFF	TGTGCCAGCAGCCCCGCCGGGACCTCTAATGAAAAACTGTTTTTT
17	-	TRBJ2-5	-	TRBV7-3	CASSLDGGAKRRETQYF	TGTGCCAGCAGCTTAGATGGGGGGGCAAAACGGAGAGAGACCCAGTACTTC
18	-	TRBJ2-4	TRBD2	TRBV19	CASSNRTSGSGGENIQYF	TGTGCCAGTAGTAACCGGACTAGCGGGAGTGGGGGTGAAAACATTCAGTACTTC
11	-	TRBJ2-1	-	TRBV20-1	CSASGTLEQFF	TGCAGTGCTTCCGGGACTTTAGAGCAGTTCTTC
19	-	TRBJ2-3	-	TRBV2	CASSAEDPAWRTAPDTQYF	TGTGCCAGCAGTGCAGAGGACCCCGCTTGGCGAACAGCACCAGATACGCAGTATTTT